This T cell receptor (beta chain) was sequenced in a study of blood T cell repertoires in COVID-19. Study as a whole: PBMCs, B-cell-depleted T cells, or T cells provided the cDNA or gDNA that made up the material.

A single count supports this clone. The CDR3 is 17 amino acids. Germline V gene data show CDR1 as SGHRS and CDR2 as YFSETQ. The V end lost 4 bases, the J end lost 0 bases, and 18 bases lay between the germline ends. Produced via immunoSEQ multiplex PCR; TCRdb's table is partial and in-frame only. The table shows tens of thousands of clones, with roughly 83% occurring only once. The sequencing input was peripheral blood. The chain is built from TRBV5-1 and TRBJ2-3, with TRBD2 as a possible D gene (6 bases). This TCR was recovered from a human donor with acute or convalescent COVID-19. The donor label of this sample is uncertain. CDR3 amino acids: CASSLGIMGGSTDTQYF. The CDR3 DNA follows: TGCGCCAGCAGCCTGGGGATCATGGGGGGTAGCACAGATACGCAGTATTTT.